Listed here is a single T cell receptor (beta chain). During its preparation, the TCRbeta library received unique molecular identifiers. TCRdb analysed the PCR reads with MiXCR anew, one entry per CDR3 protein. The table shows around 370,000 distinct CDR3 sequences, with 10% to 13% occurring only once. The sample comes from a study of T-cell reconstitution after alpha-beta-depleted transplantation in children. Germline trimming cut 7 bases from V and 6 bases from J; bases unmatched to any gene: 7. The CDR3 contains 13 residues. Germline lookup yields CDR1 SEHNR and CDR2 FQNEAQ (reference sequence). The TCR sequence derives from a human donor who donated a stem cell graft to a child with acute lymphoblastic leukemia. V gene TRBV7-9 combines with J gene TRBJ1-2, with 8 bases aligning to TRBD1. The sequences come from PBMCs from the stem cell graft donor, collected from the stem cell graft. CDR3: CASTPTGDHGYTF. CDR3 DNA: TGTGCCAGCACTCCGACAGGGGATCATGGCTACACCTTC.